The 3 T cell receptor beta chains presented below share a single source sample, sequenced in a study of blood T cell repertoires in COVID-19. TCRdb's copy holds only in-frame clones and misses some; the assay was immunoSEQ multiplex PCR. Here the sample spans roughly 240,000 clones, approximately 83% being singletons. Sequencing was performed on peripheral blood. These receptors were taken from a woman aged 25-40 years who had recovered from COVID-19.

The chain couples TRBV7-2 to TRBJ1-1; D remains unclear. The CDR3 is 14 amino acids. Trimming removed 7 bases from V and 0 bases from J, with 12 bases in between. Germline-derived CDR1 and CDR2 are SGHTA and FQGNSA. CDR3 residues: CASILTYMNTEAFF. The CDR3, as DNA: TGTGCCAGCATCCTTACGTACATGAACACTGAAGCTTTCTTT.

CDR3 coding DNA: TGTGCCAGCCAAGGGGCGGGGAATAATTCACCCCTCCACTTT. Protein: CASQGAGNNSPLHF. The chain uses TRBV19 and TRBJ1-6; tentative D call: TRBD1 (5 bases). The CDR3 covers 14 residues. Trimming took off 9 bases at V and 5 bases at J, with 14 bases between the two ends. Germline V CDR1 and CDR2: LNHDA, SQIVND (reference sequence).

This clone was seen a single time. The chain couples TRBV14 to TRBJ1-1; the match to TRBD1 covers 8 bases. From germline, CDR1 is SGHDN and CDR2 FVKESK. There are 16 residues in the CDR3. Trimming removed 4 bases from V and 5 bases from J; junction bases left unmatched: 12. CDR3 loop: CASSLRPPGGFTEAFF. The DNA for the CDR3 is TGTGCCAGCAGCCTCCGCCCCCCAGGGGGCTTTACTGAAGCTTTCTTT.